This T cell receptor (beta chain) derives from a study of T cell responses to AZD1222 COVID-19 vaccine. J gave up 3 bases and V 6 bases, and 8 bases lay outside the gene matches. The CDR3 contains 15 residues. Germline CDR1 is SGHAT and CDR2 is FQNNGV. To note about this clone: As yet, its antigen is unknown.

Whole-study results and caveats: Recipients of two AZD1222 doses showed rising Spike-specific TCR breadth and depth. Nearly half of spike-specific TCRs reportedly go after variant regions that carry no mutations.

Assay: immunoSEQ multiplex PCR; the TCRdb copy retains only in-frame clones and omits some. The table includes 150,000 to 200,000 clones, approximately 94% detected once. This TCR derives from an adult in good health. The chain links TRBV11-2 to TRBJ2-7; 10 bases align to TRBD2. The source was peripheral blood, collected on day 0 of AZD1222 vaccination. The CDR3 nucleotides are TGTGCCAGCAGTTACGGGGCTAGCGGGAGCTACGAGCAGTACTTC. Translating it yields CASSYGASGSYEQYF.